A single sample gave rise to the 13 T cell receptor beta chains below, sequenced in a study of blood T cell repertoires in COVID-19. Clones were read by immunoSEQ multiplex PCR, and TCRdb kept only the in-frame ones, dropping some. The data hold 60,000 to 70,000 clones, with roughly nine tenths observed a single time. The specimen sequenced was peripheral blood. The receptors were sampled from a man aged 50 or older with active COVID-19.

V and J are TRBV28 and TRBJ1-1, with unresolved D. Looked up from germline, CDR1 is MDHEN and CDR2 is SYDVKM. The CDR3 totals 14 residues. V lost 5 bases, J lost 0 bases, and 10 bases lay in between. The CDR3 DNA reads TGTGCCAGCAGTGGATCCGGGATGAACACTGAAGCTTTCTTT. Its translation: CASSGSGMNTEAFF.

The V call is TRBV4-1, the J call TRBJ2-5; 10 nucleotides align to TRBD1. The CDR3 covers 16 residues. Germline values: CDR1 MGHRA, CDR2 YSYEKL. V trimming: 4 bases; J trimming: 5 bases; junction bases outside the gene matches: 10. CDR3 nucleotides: TGCGCCAGCAGCCTTCGACAGGGGGCAGGTTCGGAGACCCAGTACTTC. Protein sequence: CASSLRQGAGSETQYF.

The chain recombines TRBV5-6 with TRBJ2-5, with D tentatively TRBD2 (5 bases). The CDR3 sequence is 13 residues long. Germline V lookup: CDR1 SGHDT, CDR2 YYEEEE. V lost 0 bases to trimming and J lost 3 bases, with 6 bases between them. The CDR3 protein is CASSLALEETQYF. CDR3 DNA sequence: TGTGCCAGCAGCTTGGCACTAGAAGAGACCCAGTACTTC.

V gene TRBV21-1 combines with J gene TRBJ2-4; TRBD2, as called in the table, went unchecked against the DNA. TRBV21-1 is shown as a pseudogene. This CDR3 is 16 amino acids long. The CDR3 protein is CASSKGTRVSRRIQYF. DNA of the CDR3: TGTGCCAGCAGCAAAGGGACGAGGGTTAGTAGACGCATTCAGTACTTC.

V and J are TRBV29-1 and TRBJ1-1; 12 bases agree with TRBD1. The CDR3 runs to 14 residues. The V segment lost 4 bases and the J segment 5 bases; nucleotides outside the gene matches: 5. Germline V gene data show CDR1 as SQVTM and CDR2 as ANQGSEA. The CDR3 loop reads CSVVGQGAGTEAFF. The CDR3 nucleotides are TGCAGCGTTGTGGGACAGGGGGCTGGAACTGAAGCTTTCTTT. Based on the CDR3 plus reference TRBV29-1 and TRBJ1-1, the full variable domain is SAVISQKPSRDICQRGTSLTIQCQVDSQVTMMFWYRQQPGQSLTLIATANQGSEATYESGFVIDKFPISRPNLTFSTLTVSNMSPEDSSIYLCSVVGQGAGTEAFFGQGTRLTVV.

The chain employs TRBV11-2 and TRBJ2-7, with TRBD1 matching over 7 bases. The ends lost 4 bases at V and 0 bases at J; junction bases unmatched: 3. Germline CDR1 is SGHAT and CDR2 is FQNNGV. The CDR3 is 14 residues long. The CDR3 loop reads CASSSGQLSYEQYF. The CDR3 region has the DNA TGTGCCAGCAGCTCGGGACAGCTCTCCTACGAGCAGTACTTC.

The CDR3 nucleotides read TGTGCCAGCAGCCTACTAGCGGGGGGGCAGTATGAGCAGTTCTTC. It codes for CASSLLAGGQYEQFF. J is TRBJ2-1 and V is TRBV27; 13 bases agree with TRBD2. In germline, CDR1 is MNHEY, CDR2 SMNVEV (reference sequence). The CDR3 totals 15 residues. Trimming at V came to 6 bases and at J to 8 bases, leaving 7 bases not matched to a gene.

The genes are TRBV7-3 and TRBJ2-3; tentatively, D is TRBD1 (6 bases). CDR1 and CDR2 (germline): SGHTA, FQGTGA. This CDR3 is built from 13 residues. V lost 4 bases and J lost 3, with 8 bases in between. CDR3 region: CASSSTGTDTQYF. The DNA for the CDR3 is TGTGCCAGCAGCTCTACAGGGACAGATACGCAGTATTTT.

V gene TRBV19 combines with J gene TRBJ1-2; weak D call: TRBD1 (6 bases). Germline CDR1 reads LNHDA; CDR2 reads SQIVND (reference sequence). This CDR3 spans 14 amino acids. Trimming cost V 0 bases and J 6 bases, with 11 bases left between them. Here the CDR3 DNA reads TGTGCCAGTAGTATAGATGGACAGATAAATGGCTACACCTTC. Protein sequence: CASSIDGQINGYTF.

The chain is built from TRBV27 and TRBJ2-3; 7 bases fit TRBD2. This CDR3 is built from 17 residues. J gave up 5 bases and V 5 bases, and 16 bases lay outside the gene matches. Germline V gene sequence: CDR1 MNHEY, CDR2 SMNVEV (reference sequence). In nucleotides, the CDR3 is TGTGCCAGCAGTCCTCCCGGGGGGACCCCAACCCGAGATACGCAGTATTTT. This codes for CASSPPGGTPTRDTQYF.

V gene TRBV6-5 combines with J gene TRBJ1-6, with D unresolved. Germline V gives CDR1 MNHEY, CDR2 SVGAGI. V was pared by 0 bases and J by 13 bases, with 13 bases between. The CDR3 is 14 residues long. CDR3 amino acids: CASSYSTAEVPLHF. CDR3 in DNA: TGTGCCAGCAGTTACTCGACGGCTGAGGTGCCCCTCCACTTT.

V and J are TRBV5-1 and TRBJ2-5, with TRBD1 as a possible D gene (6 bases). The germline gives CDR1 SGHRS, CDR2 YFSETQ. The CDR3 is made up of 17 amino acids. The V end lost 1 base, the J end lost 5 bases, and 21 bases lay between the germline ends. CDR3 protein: CASSLLPVGAQGETQYF. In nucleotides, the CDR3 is TGCGCCAGCAGCTTGTTACCCGTGGGGGCGCAAGGTGAGACCCAGTACTTC.

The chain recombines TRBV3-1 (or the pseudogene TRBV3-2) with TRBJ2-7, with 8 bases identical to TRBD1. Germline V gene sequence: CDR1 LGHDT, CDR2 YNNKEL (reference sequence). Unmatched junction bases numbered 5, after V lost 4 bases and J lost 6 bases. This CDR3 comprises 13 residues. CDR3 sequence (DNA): TGTGCCAGCAGCCGACAGGGGCCGACCGAGCAGTACTTC. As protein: CASSRQGPTEQYF.